The source of this TCR beta chain is a study of T cell responses to AZD1222 COVID-19 vaccine. Study-wide findings and caveats: Vaccine-related CD4 TCRs covered spike, predominating at 160-218 and 743-854. At baseline, seropositivity was found in only 5 to 7 AZD1222 recipients.

Comments on this clone: Its antigen is still unknown.

Germline V CDR1 and CDR2: SNHLY, FYNNEI. V dropped 2 bases and J dropped 6; count of bases not matched to a gene: 11. The CDR3 covers 16 residues. Data came from immunoSEQ multiplex PCR; TCRdb stores just in-frame clones and leaves some out. The table has 150,000 or so clones, roughly 94% seen once. Second-dose intervals near 4 or 12 weeks were combined. The material sequenced was peripheral blood, taken 28 days after the second AZD1222 dose. The chain uses TRBV2 and TRBJ2-3; TRBD2 aligns across 7 bases. The TCR comes from an adult who received the AZD1222 COVID-19 vaccine. The CDR3 reads CASSEMGSAGGDTQYF. CDR3 nucleotide sequence: TGTGCCAGCAGTGAAATGGGTAGCGCCGGGGGGGATACGCAGTATTTT.